The present TCR beta chain was sequenced within a study of post-analysis software for immune sequencing data. Study-wide results and limits: Elevated frequency relative to controls characterized four or five TRBV segments in patients, TRBV5-6, TRBV5-1 and TRBV20-1 among them. By F measure, samples from a shared preparation batch strongly co-clustered.

Of note for this clonotype: Its antigen is currently unknown.

The CDR3 is made up of 15 amino acids. J was trimmed by 13 bases and V by 0 bases; bases with no gene match: 10. The germline V gene has CDR1 SGHAT and CDR2 FQNNGV. Carried by the TCR beta cDNA libraries were unique molecular identifiers. TCRdb itself ran the PCR reads through MiXCR, one entry per CDR3 protein. The sample lists about 540,000 distinct CDR3 sequences, approximately 31% occurring once. This clonotype originated in a girl aged 2-17 years with multiple sclerosis. Sequenced input: blood. The chain uses TRBV11-2 and TRBJ2-1; 9 bases are shared with TRBD2. The CDR3 loop reads CASSLESGGQETQFF. The CDR3, as DNA: TGTGCCAGCAGCTTAGAGAGCGGGGGGCAAGAGACCCAGTTCTTC.